Reported below is one T cell receptor (beta chain). Its target is not known. The data originate from a study of cytomegalovirus exposure and HLA in healthy donors. Study-wide results and limits: Evidence from a later analysis indicated that most CMV-associated TCR beta chains looked HLA-restricted. It was shown in a later analysis that HLA-associated TCR beta chains were more clonally expanded than other, equally common chains. TCR beta sequences reportedly predicted most subjects' HLA-A and HLA-B alleles accurately. In vitro checks showed that a few CMV-associated chains really do target CMV antigens.

13 Jbeta primers and 60 Vbeta primers were used for the PCR. TCRdb's table, derived via immunoSEQ multiplex PCR, lists solely in-frame clones and lacks some. The sample has 120,000 or so clones; about 80% are singletons. V was trimmed by 8 bases and J by 1 base, leaving 24 bases between them. Looked up from germline, CDR1 is MDHEN and CDR2 is SYDVKM. The CDR3 is 18 residues long. The source of this sequence is a woman between 50 and 59 years old in good health and CMV-seronegative. Sequencing was performed on PBMCs. The chain uses TRBV28 and TRBJ1-5, with a possible D match to TRBD1 (6 bases). The CDR3 loop is CASASAILGGRSNQPQHF. CDR3 nucleotides: TGTGCCAGCGCTAGTGCTATATTAGGGGGTCGGAGCAATCAGCCCCAGCATTTT.